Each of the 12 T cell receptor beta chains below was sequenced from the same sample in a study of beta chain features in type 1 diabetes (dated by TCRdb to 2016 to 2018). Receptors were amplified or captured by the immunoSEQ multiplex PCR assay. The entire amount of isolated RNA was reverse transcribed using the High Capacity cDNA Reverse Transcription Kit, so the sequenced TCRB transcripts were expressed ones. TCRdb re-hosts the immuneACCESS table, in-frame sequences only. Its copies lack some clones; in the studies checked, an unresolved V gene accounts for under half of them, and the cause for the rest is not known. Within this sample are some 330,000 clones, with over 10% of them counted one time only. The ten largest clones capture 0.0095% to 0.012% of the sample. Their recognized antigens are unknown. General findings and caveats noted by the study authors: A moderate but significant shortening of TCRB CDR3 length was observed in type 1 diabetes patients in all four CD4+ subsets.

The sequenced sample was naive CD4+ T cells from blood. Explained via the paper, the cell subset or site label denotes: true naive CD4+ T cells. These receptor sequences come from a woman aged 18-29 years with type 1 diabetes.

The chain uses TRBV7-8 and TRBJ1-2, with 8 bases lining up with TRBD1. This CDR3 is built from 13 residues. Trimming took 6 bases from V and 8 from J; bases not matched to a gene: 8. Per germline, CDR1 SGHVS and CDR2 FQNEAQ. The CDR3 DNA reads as TGTGCCAGCAGGCCAGGGGACAGGCGCGGCTACACCTTC. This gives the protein CASRPGDRRGYTF.

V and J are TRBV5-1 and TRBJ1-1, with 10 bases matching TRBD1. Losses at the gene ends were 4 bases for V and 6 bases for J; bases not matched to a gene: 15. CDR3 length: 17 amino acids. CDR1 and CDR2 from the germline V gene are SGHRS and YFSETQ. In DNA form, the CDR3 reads TGCGCCAGCAGCAGCGACAGGGGGCTGATTTCGTCGGCTGAAGCTTTCTTT. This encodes CASSSDRGLISSAEAFF.

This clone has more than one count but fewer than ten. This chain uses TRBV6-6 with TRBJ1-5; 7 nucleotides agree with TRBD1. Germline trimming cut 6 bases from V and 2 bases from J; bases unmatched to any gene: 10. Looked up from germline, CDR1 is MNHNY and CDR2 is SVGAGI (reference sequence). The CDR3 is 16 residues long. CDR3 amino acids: CASSRGTGQGNQPQHF. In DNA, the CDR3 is TGTGCCAGCAGCCGCGGGACCGGACAGGGCAATCAGCCCCAGCATTTT.

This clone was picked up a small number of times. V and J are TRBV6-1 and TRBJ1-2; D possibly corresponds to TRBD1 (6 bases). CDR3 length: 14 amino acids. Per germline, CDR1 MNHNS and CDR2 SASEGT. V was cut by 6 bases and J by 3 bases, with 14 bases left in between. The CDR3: CASRGADRYYGYTF. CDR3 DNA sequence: TGTGCCAGCAGGGGAGCGGACAGATACTATGGCTACACCTTC.

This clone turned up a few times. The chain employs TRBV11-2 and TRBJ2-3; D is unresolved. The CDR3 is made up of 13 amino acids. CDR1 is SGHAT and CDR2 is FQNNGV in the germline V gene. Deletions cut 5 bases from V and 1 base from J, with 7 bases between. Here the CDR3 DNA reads TGTGCCAGCAGCAACGGAGGCACAGATACGCAGTATTTT. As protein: CASSNGGTDTQYF.

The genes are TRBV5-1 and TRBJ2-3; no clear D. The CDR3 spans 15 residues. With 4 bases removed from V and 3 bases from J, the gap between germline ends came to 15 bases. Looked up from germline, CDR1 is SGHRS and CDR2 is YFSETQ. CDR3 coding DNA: TGCGCCAGCAGCCCGCTGTCTTACTCGACAGATACGCAGTATTTT. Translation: CASSPLSYSTDTQYF.

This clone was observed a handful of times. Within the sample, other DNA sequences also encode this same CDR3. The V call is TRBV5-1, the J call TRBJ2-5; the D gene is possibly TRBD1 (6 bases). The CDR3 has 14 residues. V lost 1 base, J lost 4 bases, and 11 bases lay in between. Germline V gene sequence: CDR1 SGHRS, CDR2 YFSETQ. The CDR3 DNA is TGCGCCAGCAGCTTGCAGGGGATGGGAGAGACCCAGTACTTC. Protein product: CASSLQGMGETQYF.

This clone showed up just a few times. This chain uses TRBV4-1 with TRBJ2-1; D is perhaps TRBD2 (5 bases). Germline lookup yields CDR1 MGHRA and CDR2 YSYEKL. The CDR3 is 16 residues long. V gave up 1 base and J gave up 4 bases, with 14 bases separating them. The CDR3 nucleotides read TGCGCCAGCAGCCAAGTTCCGGGAACCCTTTACAATGAGCAGTTCTTC. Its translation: CASSQVPGTLYNEQFF.

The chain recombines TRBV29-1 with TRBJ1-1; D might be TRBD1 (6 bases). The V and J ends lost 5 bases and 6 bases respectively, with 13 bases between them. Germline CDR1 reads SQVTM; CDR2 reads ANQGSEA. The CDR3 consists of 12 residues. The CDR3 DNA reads TGCAGCGTTTCACAGGGAGTCCCTGAAGCTTTCTTT. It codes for CSVSQGVPEAFF.

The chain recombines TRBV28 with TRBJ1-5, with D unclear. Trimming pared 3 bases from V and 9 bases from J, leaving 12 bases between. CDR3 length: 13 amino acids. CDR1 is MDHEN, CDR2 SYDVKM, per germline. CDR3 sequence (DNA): TGTGCCAGCAGTTTGCCAGGTAGTTGGCCCCAGCATTTT. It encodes CASSLPGSWPQHF.

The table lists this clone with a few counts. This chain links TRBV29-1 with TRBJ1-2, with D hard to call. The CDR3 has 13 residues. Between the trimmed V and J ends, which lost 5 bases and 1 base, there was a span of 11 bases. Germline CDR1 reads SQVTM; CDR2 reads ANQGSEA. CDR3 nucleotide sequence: TGCAGCGTTACCAGCCGACTTAACTATGGCTACACCTTC. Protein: CSVTSRLNYGYTF.

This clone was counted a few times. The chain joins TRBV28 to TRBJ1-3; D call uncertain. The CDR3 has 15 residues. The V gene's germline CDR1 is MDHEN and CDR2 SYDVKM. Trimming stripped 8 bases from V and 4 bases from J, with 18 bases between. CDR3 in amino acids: CASFSPSLRGNTIYF. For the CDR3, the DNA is TGTGCCAGCTTCTCCCCGTCCCTCCGGGGAAACACCATATATTTT.